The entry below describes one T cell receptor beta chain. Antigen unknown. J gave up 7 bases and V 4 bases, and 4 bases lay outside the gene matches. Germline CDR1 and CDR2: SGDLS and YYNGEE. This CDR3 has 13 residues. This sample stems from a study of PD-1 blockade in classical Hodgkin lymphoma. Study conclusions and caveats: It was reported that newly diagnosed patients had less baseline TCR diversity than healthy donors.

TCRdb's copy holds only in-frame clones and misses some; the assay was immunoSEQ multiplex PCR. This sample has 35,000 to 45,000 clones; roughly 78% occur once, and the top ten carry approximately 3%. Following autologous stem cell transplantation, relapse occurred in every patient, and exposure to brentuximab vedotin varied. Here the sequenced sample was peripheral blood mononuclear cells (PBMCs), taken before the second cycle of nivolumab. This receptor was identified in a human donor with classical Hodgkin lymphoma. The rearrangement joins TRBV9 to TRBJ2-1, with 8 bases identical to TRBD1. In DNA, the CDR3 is TGTGCCAGCAGCCGGACAGGGCTTAATGAGCAGTTCTTC. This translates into CASSRTGLNEQFF.